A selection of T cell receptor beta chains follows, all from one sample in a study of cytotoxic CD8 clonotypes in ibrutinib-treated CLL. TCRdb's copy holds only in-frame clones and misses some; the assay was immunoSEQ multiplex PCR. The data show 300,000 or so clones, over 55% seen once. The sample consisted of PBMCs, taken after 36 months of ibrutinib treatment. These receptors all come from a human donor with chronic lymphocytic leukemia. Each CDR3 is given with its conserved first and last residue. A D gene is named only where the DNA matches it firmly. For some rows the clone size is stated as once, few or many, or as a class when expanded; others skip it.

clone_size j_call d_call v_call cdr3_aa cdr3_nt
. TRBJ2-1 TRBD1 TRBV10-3 CAISEPPPGGNYNEQFF TGTGCCATCAGTGAGCCCCCCCCAGGGGGCAACTACAATGAGCAGTTCTTC
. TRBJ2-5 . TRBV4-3 CASSQERTTPVKYF TGCGCCAGCAGCCAAGAACGGACCACCCCGGTAAAGTACTTC
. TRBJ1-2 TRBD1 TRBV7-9 CASSLSGVRGLGYTF TGTGCCAGCAGCTTAAGCGGGGTCAGGGGGCTTGGCTACACCTTC
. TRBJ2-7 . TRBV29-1 CSVLDRFYEQYF TGCAGCGTTCTCGACAGGTTCTACGAGCAGTACTTC
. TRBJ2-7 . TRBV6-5 CASSDPTRYEQYF TGTGCCAGCAGTGACCCGACTCGCTACGAGCAGTACTTC
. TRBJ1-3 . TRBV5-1 CASSLSLHSGNTIYF TGCGCCAGCAGCTTAAGTTTACACTCTGGAAACACCATATATTTT
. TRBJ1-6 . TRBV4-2 CASSQDSVDSDNSPLHF TGTGCCAGCAGCCAAGATAGCGTCGACAGCGACAATTCACCCCTCCACTTT
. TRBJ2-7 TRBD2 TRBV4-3 CASSQDLAGVSYEQYF TGCGCCAGCAGCCAAGATCTAGCGGGAGTTTCCTACGAGCAGTACTTC
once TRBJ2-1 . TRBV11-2 CASSLVVKYYNEQFF TGTGCCAGCAGCTTAGTTGTCAAATACTACAATGAGCAGTTCTTC
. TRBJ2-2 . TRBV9 CASSVVSDPGELFF TGTGCCAGCAGCGTAGTTTCAGATCCCGGGGAGCTGTTTTTT
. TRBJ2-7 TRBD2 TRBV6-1 CASSGLAGDEQYF TGTGCCAGCAGCGGACTAGCGGGAGACGAGCAGTACTTC
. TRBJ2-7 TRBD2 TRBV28 CASTARVAGGWGLVYEQYF TGTGCCAGCACCGCCAGGGTAGCGGGGGGTTGGGGTTTGGTCTACGAGCAGTACTTC
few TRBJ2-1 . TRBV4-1 CASSQVSGGYNEQFF TGCGCCAGCAGCCAAGTCAGCGGCGGTTACAATGAGCAGTTCTTC
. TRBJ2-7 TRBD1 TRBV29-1 CSVSIPRTGLYEQYF TGCAGCGTTTCAATACCCCGGACAGGTCTGTACGAGCAGTACTTC
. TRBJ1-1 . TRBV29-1 CSVVWGRVTEAFF TGCAGCGTTGTTTGGGGCAGGGTGACTGAAGCTTTCTTT
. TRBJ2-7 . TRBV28 CASSTTVLGEQYF TGTGCCAGCAGTACGACAGTCTTGGGGGAGCAGTACTTC
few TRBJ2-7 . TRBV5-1 CASSLTRDSYYEQYF TGCGCCAGCAGCTTGACGCGGGACAGTTACTACGAGCAGTACTTC
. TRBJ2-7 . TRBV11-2 CASLTGTLAYEQYF TGTGCCAGCCTGACCGGGACGCTGGCCTACGAGCAGTACTTC
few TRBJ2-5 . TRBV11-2 CASSRETQYF TGTGCCAGCAGCAGAGAGACCCAGTACTTC
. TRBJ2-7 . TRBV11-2 CASSLTGYYEQYF TGTGCCAGCAGCCTGACGGGATACTACGAGCAGTACTTC
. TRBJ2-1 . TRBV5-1 CASSFGLAFNEQFF TGCGCCAGCAGCTTTGGGCTAGCTTTCAATGAGCAGTTCTTC
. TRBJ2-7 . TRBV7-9 CASSRQAPYEQYF TGTGCCAGCAGCCGACAAGCCCCCTACGAGCAGTACTTC
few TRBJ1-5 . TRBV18 CASSPSTFDQPQHF TGTGCCAGCTCACCGTCGACGTTCGATCAGCCCCAGCATTTT
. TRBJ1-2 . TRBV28 CASARQRANYGYTF TGTGCCAGCGCCCGACAGAGAGCTAACTATGGCTACACCTTC
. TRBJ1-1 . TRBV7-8 CASSLDSLDTEAFF TGTGCCAGCAGCTTAGACAGTCTCGACACTGAAGCTTTCTTT
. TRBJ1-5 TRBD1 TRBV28 CASSPREGASWDQPQHF TGTGCCAGCAGCCCCCGGGAGGGGGCTAGCTGGGATCAGCCCCAGCATTTT
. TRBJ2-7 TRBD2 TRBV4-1 CASSQDRVRGEHSYEQYF TGCGCCAGCAGCCAAGATCGGGTCCGGGGGGAGCACTCCTACGAGCAGTACTTC
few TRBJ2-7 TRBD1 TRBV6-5 CASRRQGLSSYEQYF TGTGCCAGCAGGAGACAGGGATTAAGCTCCTACGAGCAGTACTTC
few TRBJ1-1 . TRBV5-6 CASSLAAGARNTEAFF TGTGCCAGCAGCTTGGCCGCGGGGGCTAGGAACACTGAAGCTTTCTTT
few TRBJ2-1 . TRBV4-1 CASSQGGVGLGYNEQFF TGCGCCAGCAGCCAAGGGGGAGTGGGGCTGGGCTACAATGAGCAGTTCTTC
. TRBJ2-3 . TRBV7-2 CASSAPDTQYF TGTGCCAGCAGCGCCCCGGATACGCAGTATTTT
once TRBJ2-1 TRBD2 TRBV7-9 CASSEPGTRWYNEQFF TGTGCCAGCAGCGAGCCCGGGACTAGATGGTACAATGAGCAGTTCTTC
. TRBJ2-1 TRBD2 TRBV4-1 CASRGPGTSGRNEQFF TGCGCCAGCAGGGGTCCGGGGACTAGCGGGAGAAATGAGCAGTTCTTC
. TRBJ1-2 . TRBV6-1 CASSPGRNYGYTF TGTGCCAGCAGCCCAGGACGGAACTATGGCTACACCTTC
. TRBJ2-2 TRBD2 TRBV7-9 CASSLAGGGRNTGELFF TGTGCCAGCAGCTTAGCAGGCGGGGGAAGAAACACCGGGGAGCTGTTTTTT
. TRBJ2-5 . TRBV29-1 CSVAGQGKYQETQYF TGCAGCGTGGCCGGGCAGGGGAAGTACCAAGAGACCCAGTACTTC
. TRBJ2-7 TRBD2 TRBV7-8 CASSLVAGYSYEQYF TGTGCCAGCAGCTTAGTAGCGGGATACTCCTACGAGCAGTACTTC
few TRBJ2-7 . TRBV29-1 CSVRGLREQYF TGCAGCGTTCGGGGGTTGAGGGAGCAGTACTTC
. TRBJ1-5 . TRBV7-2 CASSPPTGKYSNQPQHF TGTGCCAGCAGCCCTCCGACAGGAAAATATAGCAATCAGCCCCAGCATTTT
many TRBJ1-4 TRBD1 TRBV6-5 CASSPEGAVEKLFF TGTGCCAGCAGTCCGGAGGGGGCGGTTGAAAAACTGTTTTTT
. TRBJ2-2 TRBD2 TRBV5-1 CASSLEGGLAGGPTGELFF TGCGCCAGCAGCTTGGAAGGCGGCCTAGCGGGGGGGCCCACCGGGGAGCTGTTTTTT
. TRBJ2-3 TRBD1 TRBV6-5 CASRQGGTDTQYF TGTGCCAGCCGACAGGGAGGCACAGATACGCAGTATTTT
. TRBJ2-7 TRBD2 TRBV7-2 CASSLLAGVYEQYF TGTGCCAGCAGCTTATTAGCGGGGGTATACGAGCAGTACTTC
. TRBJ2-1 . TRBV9 CASSPGTLNEQFF TGTGCCAGCAGCCCCGGGACACTGAATGAGCAGTTCTTC
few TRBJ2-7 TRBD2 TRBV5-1 CASSLARLAGGPYEQYF TGCGCCAGCAGCTTGGCCCGACTAGCGGGGGGGCCCTACGAGCAGTACTTC
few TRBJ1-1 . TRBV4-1 CASSLAAQTGKNTEAFF TGCGCCAGCAGCCTAGCGGCCCAAACAGGGAAGAACACTGAAGCTTTCTTT
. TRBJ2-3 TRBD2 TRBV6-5 CATAGGLADTQYF TGTGCCACAGCGGGGGGGCTCGCAGATACGCAGTATTTT
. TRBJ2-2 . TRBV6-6 CASSYANTGELFF TGTGCCAGCAGTTATGCGAACACCGGGGAGCTGTTTTTT